The clone carrying this T cell receptor beta chain has a single count. This entry belongs to a study of blood T cell repertoires in COVID-19. Whole-study context: Both acute and convalescent COVID-19 samples were obtained from the United States, Italy and Spain. Nucleic acid was either cDNA or gDNA, and it came from T cells, B-cell-depleted T cells, or PBMCs.

The V gene end was trimmed by 4 bases and the J gene end by 9 bases; junction bases not matched to a gene: 10. This CDR3 region has 14 residues. The V gene's germline CDR1 is SGHTS and CDR2 YDEGEE. Repertoires were generated with immunoSEQ multiplex PCR, while TCRdb's copy carries only in-frame clones and drops some. The table shows roughly 500,000 clones, with roughly nine tenths occurring only once. Assignments of participants to cohorts depended upon their own reported clinical history. Among Cohort 3 donors, those recovered had two negative PCRs, clearance, or symptom resolution. The sample was PBMCs or T cells enriched from blood (not recorded which). The sequence was obtained from a woman aged 60-75 years who had recovered from COVID-19. The chain couples TRBV5-8 to TRBJ2-7, with 10 nucleotides matching TRBD1. CDR3 region: CASSQTGTGDAQYV. In DNA form, the CDR3 reads TGTGCCAGCAGCCAAACCGGGACAGGGGACGCGCAGTACGTC.